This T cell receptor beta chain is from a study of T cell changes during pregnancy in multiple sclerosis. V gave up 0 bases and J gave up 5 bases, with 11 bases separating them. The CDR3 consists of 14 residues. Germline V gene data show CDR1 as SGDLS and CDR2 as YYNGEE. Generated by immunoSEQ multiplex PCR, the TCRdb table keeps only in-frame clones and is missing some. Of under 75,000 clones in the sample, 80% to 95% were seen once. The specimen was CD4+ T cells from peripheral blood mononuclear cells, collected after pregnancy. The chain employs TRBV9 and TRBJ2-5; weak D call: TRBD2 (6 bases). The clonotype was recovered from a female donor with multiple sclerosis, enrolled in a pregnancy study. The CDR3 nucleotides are TGTGCCAGCAGCGTAGTAGGAGGGACTGAGACCCAGTACTTC. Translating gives CASSVVGGTETQYF.